This TCR beta chain was found in a study of blood T cell repertoires in COVID-19. The V and J ends lost 3 bases and 3 bases respectively, with 19 bases between them. This CDR3 comprises 17 residues. Germline V gives CDR1 PRHDT, CDR2 FYEKMQ (reference sequence). TCRdb keeps only in-frame clones here, not all; method: immunoSEQ multiplex PCR. This table holds roughly 200,000 clones, 89% found once. Sequencing was performed on peripheral blood. This receptor was obtained from a man aged 35-49 years with acute or convalescent COVID-19. The rearrangement joins TRBV13 to TRBJ2-3; a possible D gene is TRBD1 (5 bases). The CDR3 region has the DNA TGTGCCAGCAGCTTTTCCTTGACAGCCGCTGGGACAGATACGCAGTATTTT. The encoded protein is CASSFSLTAAGTDTQYF.